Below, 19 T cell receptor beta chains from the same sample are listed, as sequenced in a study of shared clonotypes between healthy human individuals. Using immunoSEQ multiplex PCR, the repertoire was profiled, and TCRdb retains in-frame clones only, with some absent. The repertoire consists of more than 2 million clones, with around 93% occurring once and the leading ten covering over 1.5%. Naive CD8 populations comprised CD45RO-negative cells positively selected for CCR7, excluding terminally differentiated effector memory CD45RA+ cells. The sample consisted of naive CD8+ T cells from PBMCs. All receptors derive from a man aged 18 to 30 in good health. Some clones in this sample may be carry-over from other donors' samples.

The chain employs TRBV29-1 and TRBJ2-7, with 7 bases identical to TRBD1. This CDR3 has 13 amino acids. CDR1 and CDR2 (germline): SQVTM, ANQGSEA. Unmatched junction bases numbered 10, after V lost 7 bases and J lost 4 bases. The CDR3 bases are TGCAGCGCCTGGTCAGGGGGTGGGTACGAGCAGTACTTC. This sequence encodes CSAWSGGGYEQYF.

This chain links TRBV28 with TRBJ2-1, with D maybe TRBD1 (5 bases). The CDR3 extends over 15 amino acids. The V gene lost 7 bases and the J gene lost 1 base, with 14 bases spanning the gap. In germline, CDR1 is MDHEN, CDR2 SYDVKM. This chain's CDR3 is CASTPGLGSYNEQFF. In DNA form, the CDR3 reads TGTGCCAGCACCCCAGGGCTGGGTTCCTACAATGAGCAGTTCTTC. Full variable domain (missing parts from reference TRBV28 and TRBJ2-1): DVKVTQSSRYLVKRTGEKVFLECVQDMDHENMFWYRQDPGLGLRLIYFSYDVKMKEKGDIPEGYSVSREKKERFSLILESASTNQTSMYLCASTPGLGSYNEQFFGPGTRLTVL.

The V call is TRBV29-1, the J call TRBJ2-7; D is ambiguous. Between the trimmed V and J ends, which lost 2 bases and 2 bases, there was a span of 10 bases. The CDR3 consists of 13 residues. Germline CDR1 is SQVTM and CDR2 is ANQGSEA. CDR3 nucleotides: TGCAGCGTTGAACTGGGTGGCGCCTACGAGCAGTACTTC. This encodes CSVELGGAYEQYF.

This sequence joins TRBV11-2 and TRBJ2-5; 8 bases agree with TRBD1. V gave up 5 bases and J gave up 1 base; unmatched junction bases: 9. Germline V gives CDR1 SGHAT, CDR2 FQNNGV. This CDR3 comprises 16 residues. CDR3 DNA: TGTGCCAGCAGCGGAGAGGGACAGGCGTTCCAAGAGACCCAGTACTTC. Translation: CASSGEGQAFQETQYF.

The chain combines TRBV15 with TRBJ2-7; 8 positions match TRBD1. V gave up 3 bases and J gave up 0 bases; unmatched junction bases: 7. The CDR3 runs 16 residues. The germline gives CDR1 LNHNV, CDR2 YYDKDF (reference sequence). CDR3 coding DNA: TGTGCCACCAGCAGGTTCCCGGGGACAGGCTCCTACGAGCAGTACTTC. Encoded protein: CATSRFPGTGSYEQYF.

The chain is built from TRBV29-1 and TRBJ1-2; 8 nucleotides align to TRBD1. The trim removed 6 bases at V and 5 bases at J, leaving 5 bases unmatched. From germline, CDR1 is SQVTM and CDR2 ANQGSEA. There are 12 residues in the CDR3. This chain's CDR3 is CSVRDRTYGYTF. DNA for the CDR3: TGCAGCGTCCGGGACAGGACTTATGGCTACACCTTC.

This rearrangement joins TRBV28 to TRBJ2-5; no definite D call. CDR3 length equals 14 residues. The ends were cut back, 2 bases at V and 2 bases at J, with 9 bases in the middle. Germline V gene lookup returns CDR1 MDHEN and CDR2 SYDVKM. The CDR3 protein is CASSLGFEQETQYF. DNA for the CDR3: TGTGCCAGCAGTTTAGGCTTTGAGCAAGAGACCCAGTACTTC. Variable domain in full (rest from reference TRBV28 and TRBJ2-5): DVKVTQSSRYLVKRTGEKVFLECVQDMDHENMFWYRQDPGLGLRLIYFSYDVKMKEKGDIPEGYSVSREKKERFSLILESASTNQTSMYLCASSLGFEQETQYFGPGTRLLVL.

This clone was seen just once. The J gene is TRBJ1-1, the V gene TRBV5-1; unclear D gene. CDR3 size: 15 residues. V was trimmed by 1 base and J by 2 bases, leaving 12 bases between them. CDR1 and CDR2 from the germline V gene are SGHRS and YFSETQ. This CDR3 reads CASSLTAPSNTEAFF. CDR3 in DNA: TGCGCCAGCAGCTTGACAGCCCCATCTAACACTGAAGCTTTCTTT.

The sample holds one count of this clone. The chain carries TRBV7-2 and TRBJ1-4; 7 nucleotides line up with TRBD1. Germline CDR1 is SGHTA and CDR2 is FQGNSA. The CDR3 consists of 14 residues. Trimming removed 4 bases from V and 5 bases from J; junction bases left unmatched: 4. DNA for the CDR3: TGTGCCAGCAGCTCCGGGACAGAGAATGAAAAACTGTTTTTT. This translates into CASSSGTENEKLFF.

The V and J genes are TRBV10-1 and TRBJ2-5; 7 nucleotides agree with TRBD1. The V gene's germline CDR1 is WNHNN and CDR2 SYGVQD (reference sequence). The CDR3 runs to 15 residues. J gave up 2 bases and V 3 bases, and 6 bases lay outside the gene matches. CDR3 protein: CASSDWQGDQETQYF. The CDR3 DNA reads TGCGCCAGCAGTGATTGGCAGGGGGATCAAGAGACCCAGTACTTC.

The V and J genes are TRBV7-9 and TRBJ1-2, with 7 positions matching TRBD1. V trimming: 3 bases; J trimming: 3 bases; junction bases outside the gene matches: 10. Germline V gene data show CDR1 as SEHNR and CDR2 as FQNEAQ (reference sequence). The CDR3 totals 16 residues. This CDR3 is CASSFETGRHDYGYTF. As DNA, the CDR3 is TGTGCCAGCAGCTTCGAGACAGGGCGTCACGACTATGGCTACACCTTC.

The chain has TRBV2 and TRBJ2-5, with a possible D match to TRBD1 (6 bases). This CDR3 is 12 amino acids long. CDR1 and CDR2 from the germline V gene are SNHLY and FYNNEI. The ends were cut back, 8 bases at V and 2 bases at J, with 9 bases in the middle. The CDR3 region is CASVGQQETQYF. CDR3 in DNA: TGTGCCAGCGTTGGACAGCAAGAGACCCAGTACTTC.

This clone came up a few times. The CDR3 DNA reads TGTGCCAGCAGGCCGACTCGTGAAAAACTGTTTTTT. This sequence encodes CASRPTREKLFF. This rearrangement joins TRBV6-5 to TRBJ1-4; D call uncertain. The CDR3 loop spans 12 amino acids. CDR1 is MNHEY, CDR2 SVGAGI, per germline. V was cut by 6 bases and J by 7 bases, with 9 bases left in between.

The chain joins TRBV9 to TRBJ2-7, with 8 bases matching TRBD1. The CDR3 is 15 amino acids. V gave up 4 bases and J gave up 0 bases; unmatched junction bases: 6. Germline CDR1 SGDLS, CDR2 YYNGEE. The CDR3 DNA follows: TGTGCCAGCAGCCACGGGACAGGAAGCTCCTACGAGCAGTACTTC. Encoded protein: CASSHGTGSSYEQYF.

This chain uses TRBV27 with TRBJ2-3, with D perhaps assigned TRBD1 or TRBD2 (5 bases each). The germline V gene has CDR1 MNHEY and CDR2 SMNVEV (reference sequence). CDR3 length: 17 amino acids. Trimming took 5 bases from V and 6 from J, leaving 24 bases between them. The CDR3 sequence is CASSPIPRDRRWDTQYF. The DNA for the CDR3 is TGTGCCAGCAGTCCGATACCAAGGGACCGACGGTGGGATACGCAGTATTTT.

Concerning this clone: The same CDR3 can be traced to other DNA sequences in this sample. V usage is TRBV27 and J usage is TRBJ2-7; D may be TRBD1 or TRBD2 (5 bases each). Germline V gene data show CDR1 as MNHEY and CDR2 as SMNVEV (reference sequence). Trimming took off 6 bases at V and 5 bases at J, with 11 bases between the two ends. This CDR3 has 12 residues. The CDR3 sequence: CASSLLGDEQYF. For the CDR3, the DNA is TGTGCCAGCAGCCTTCTGGGGGACGAGCAGTACTTC.

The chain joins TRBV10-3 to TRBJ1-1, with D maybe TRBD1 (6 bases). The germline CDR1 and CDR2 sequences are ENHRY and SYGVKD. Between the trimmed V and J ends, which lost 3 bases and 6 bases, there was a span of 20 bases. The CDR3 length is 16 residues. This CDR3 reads CAISDPPGQGTSEAFF. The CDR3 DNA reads TGTGCCATCAGTGACCCACCGGGACAAGGGACGTCTGAAGCTTTCTTT.

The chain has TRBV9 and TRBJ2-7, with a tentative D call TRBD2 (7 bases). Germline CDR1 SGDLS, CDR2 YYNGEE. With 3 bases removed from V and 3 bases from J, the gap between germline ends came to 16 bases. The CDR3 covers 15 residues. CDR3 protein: CASSEGVGGSYEQYF. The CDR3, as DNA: TGTGCCAGCAGCGAGGGGGTGGGCGGGAGCTACGAGCAGTACTTC.

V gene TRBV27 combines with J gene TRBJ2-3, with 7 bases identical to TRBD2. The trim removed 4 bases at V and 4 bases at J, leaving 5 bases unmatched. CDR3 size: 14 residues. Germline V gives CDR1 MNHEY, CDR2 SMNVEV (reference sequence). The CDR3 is CASSSSLAADTQYF. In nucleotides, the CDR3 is TGTGCCAGCAGTTCCAGTCTAGCGGCAGATACGCAGTATTTT.